The rows below give T cell receptor beta chains drawn from one sample of a study of cytomegalovirus exposure and HLA in healthy donors. Sequenced by immunoSEQ multiplex PCR; TCRdb stores in-frame clones only, minus some. There are 150,000 or so clones in the sample; approximately 80% occur only once, and 9.5% to 15% lies in the top ten. Sequencing used PBMCs. The receptor set was obtained from a man aged 25 to 45 in good health and CMV-seropositive. Both conserved end residues are part of each CDR3. A D gene is named only where the DNA matches it firmly. Only some rows state a clone size, as once, few, many or a class for expanded clones.

j_call d_call clone_size v_call cdr3_nt cdr3_aa
TRBJ2-3 . few TRBV7-9 TGTGCCAGCAGCTTCGGGACAAGCCGCACAGATACGCAGTATTTT CASSFGTSRTDTQYF
TRBJ1-2 . . TRBV4-2 TGTGCCAGCAGCCAATTTCGCGCTAGTTATGGCTACACCTTC CASSQFRASYGYTF
TRBJ1-1 TRBD1 once TRBV6-4 TGTGCCAGCAGTCCAGGGGGCTCGAACACTGAAGCTTTCTTT CASSPGGSNTEAFF
TRBJ1-2 . . TRBV7-6 TGTGCCAGCAGCTCGTACAGGGCCAATGGCTACACCTTC CASSSYRANGYTF
TRBJ2-2 TRBD1 . TRBV6-5 TGTGCCAGCAGCCTCGACAGGGCCCCCGGGGAGCTGTTTTTT CASSLDRAPGELFF
TRBJ2-7 . . TRBV6-5 TGTGCCAGCAGTCGCGGAGGATCCTACGAGCAGTACTTC CASSRGGSYEQYF
TRBJ2-5 TRBD2 . TRBV28 TGTGCCAGCGGTGCTAGCGGGAGTTATGGAGAGACCCAGTACTTC CASGASGSYGETQYF
TRBJ2-1 TRBD1 . TRBV10-3 TGTGCCCTCTCCGAACGGGCAGGGGGTAACAATGAGCAGTTCTTC CALSERAGGNNEQFF
TRBJ2-2 TRBD2 . TRBV2 TGTGCCAGCAGTATTCTAGCGGGTCAAGGCACCGGGGAGCTGTTTTTT CASSILAGQGTGELFF
TRBJ2-7 TRBD1 . TRBV23-1 TGCGCCAGCAGTCAATCCAGACCGAGGACAGGGACCCACGAGCAGTACTTC CASSQSRPRTGTHEQYF
TRBJ2-2 TRBD1 . TRBV28 TGTGCCAGCAGTCCCGGGGACAGGGGAGACACCGGGGAGCTGTTTTTT CASSPGDRGDTGELFF
TRBJ1-5 . . TRBV28 TGTGCCAGCAGTTTATTAAACAATCAGCCCCAGCATTTT CASSLLNNQPQHF
TRBJ2-1 TRBD2 few TRBV2 TGTGCCAGCAGGGAAGCGGGAGGCAATGAGCAGTTCTTC CASREAGGNEQFF
TRBJ1-4 TRBD1 once TRBV7-8 TGTGCCAGCAGCCTTGGACCGGGACAGGGAGTATCAAGTAATGAAAAACTGTTTTTT CASSLGPGQGVSSNEKLFF
TRBJ2-5 TRBD2 . TRBV7-3 TGTGCCAGCAGCTTTGTTCGGTGGGAACCCACAATAGCGGGAGCGGGAGAGACCCAGTACTTC CASSFVRWEPTIAGAGETQYF
TRBJ2-1 TRBD2 . TRBV4-2 TGTGCCAGCAGCCCTCGGACTAGCGGGTACTACAATGAGCAGTTCTTC CASSPRTSGYYNEQFF
TRBJ1-1 . . TRBV7-6 TGTGCCAGCAGCCCCAACAGGGCAATGGAGGCTTTCTTT CASSPNRAMEAFF
TRBJ2-3 TRBD2 . TRBV29-1 TGCAGCGTTGAAGAAGTGTGGCGGGAGGTCAGAGATACGCAGTATTTT CSVEEVWREVRDTQYF
TRBJ2-7 TRBD1 . TRBV5-5 TGTGCCAGCAGAATCCGGGACAGGGGGTTAGCGTCGTACGAGCAGTACTTC CASRIRDRGLASYEQYF
TRBJ2-7 TRBD2 . TRBV6-5 TGTGCCAGCAGCCTAGCGGGGTACGAGCAGTACTTC CASSLAGYEQYF
TRBJ1-5 . . TRBV5-6 TGTGCCAGCAGCTTGGAGGGAGGTATAATCCAGCCCCAGCATTTT CASSLEGGIIQPQHF
TRBJ1-1 . . TRBV6-1 TGTGCCACCAGACTCTTGAACACTGAAGCTTTCTTT CATRLLNTEAFF
TRBJ2-3 . . TRBV14 TGTGCCAGCAGCGAAAGGGCGGGAGATACGCAGTATTTT CASSERAGDTQYF
TRBJ1-2 . . TRBV29-1 TGCAGCGTTGTTAGGGCAGGGGCTAACTATGGCTACACCTTC CSVVRAGANYGYTF
TRBJ2-2 . . TRBV7-8 TGTGCCAGCAGGAGGTGGGGCAGGAACACCGGGGAGCTGTTTTTT CASRRWGRNTGELFF
TRBJ2-1 . . TRBV4-2 TGTGCCAGCAGCCAGGAGGGGGGAGCGGGAACGGGCAATGAGCAGTTCTTC CASSQEGGAGTGNEQFF
TRBJ1-6 TRBD1 . TRBV6-6 TGTGCCAGCAGTTACTCGGCCAGGGGGAATTCACCCCTCCACTTT CASSYSARGNSPLHF
TRBJ1-3 . . TRBV11-2 TGTGCCAGCAGCTTCTGGAGGGATGGTGCACTGAACTCTGGAAACACCATATATTTT CASSFWRDGALNSGNTIYF
TRBJ2-1 TRBD2 . TRBV7-6 TGTGCCAGCAGCTTAAGGGCTAGCGGGAGTTTCCATGAGCAGTTCTTC CASSLRASGSFHEQFF
TRBJ1-1 . . TRBV4-2 TGTGCCAGCAGCAACACCATTTGGGGCCTAGAAGCTTTCTTT CASSNTIWGLEAFF
TRBJ2-2 . once TRBV4-1 TGCGCCAGCAGCCAAAACCCCGGACAGAACACCGGGGAGCTGTTTTTT CASSQNPGQNTGELFF